This TCR beta chain was sequenced during a study of identifying expanded T cells in peripheral blood. General study findings and limits: Variance in clone template counts between approximately two-week samples significantly increased with total template count across all healthy donors.

A remark on this clone: Its antigen is not known.

The method was immunoSEQ multiplex PCR; TCRdb's version includes in-frame clones alone and lacks a portion of them. Among 75,000 to 90,000 clones listed, roughly 90% were seen once. This CDR3 spans 15 amino acids. Trimming cost V 2 bases and J 4 bases, with 15 bases left between them. CDR1 and CDR2 (germline): SGDLS, YYNGEE. The sequence came from a person aged 18 to 70 in good health. The sequencing input was blood. The rearrangement links TRBV9 to TRBJ1-2; possible D gene TRBD1, 6 bases. The CDR3 here is CASSVGAGEVYGYTF. Written as DNA, the CDR3 is TGTGCCAGCAGCGTGGGCGCAGGGGAGGTCTATGGCTACACCTTC.